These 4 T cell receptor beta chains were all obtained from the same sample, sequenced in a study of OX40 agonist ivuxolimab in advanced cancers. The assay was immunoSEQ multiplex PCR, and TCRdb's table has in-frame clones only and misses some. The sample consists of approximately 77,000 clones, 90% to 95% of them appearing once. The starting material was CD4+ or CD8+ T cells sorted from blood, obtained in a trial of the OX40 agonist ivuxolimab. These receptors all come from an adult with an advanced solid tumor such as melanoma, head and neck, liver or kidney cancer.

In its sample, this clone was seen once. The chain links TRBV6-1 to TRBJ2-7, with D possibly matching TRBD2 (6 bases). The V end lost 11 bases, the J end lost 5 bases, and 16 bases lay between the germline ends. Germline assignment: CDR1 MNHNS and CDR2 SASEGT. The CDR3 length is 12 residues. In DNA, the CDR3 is TGTGCCTTCTGCGGGGAGCTCGACGAGCAGTACTTC. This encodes CAFCGELDEQYF.

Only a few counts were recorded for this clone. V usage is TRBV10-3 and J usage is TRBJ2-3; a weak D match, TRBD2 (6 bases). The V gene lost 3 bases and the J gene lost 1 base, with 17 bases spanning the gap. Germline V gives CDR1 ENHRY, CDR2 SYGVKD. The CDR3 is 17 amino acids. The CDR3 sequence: CAISDGSGGFGTDTQYF. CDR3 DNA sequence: TGTGCCATCAGTGACGGTAGCGGAGGGTTTGGCACAGATACGCAGTATTTT.

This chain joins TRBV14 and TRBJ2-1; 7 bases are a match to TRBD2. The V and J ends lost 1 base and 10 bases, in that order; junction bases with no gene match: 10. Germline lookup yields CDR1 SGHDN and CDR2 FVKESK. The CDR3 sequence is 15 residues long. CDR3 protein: CASSQGPLLASEQFF. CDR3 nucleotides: TGTGCCAGCAGCCAAGGGCCTCTACTAGCGTCCGAGCAGTTCTTC.

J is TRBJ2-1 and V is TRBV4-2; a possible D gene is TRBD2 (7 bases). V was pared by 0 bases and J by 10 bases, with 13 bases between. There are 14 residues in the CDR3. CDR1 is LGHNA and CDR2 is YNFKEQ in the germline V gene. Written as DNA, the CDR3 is TGTGCCAGCAGCCAAGATTTCGGGGGGCGCGAGCAGTTCTTC. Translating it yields CASSQDFGGREQFF.